Following are 21 T cell receptor beta chains from one sample sequenced in a study of shared clonotypes between healthy human individuals. Sequencing was performed with immunoSEQ multiplex PCR; in TCRdb, only in-frame clones are kept and a portion is missing. This sample has millions of clones; 95% occur once, and the top ten carry 0.13%. Material for sequencing was naive CD4+ T cells sorted from blood. Indicated subset: CD45RA+ positively selected. These receptors were obtained from a man between 18 and 35 years old in good health.

CDR3 loop: CASSGTPGGETQYF. DNA for the CDR3: TGTGCCAGCAGTGGGACCCCTGGGGGGGAGACCCAGTACTTC. The V and J genes are TRBV7-2 and TRBJ2-5; a possible D gene is TRBD2 (6 bases). Germline V gene sequence: CDR1 SGHTA, CDR2 FQGNSA. The CDR3 consists of 14 residues. Trimming pared 6 bases from V and 5 bases from J, leaving 16 bases between.

Turning to this clone: One end of the junction is discordant with germline, which a read error may explain. The CDR3 coding sequence is TGTGCTAGCAGCCCCATGGGACTAGCGGTCACCGGGGAGCTGTTTTTT. This sequence encodes CASSPMGLAVTGELFF. This chain connects TRBV7-7 to TRBJ2-2; TRBD2 matches 11 bases. Germline values: CDR1 SSHAT, CDR2 FNYEAQ (reference sequence). The CDR3 is 16 residues long.

The gene calls are TRBV2 and TRBJ2-4; tentatively, D is TRBD1 (5 bases). The CDR3 is 16 amino acids. V lost 7 bases, J lost 0 bases, and 16 bases lay in between. CDR1 is SNHLY and CDR2 is FYNNEI in the germline V gene. The CDR3 here is CASTFRGGLAKNIQYF. The CDR3 DNA reads TGTGCCAGCACCTTTAGGGGTGGGCTAGCCAAAAACATTCAGTACTTC.

The gene calls are TRBV18 and TRBJ1-5; D is uncertain. The CDR3 runs 17 residues. Trimming removed 3 bases at V and 1 base at J, with 16 bases between. Looked up from germline, CDR1 is KGHSH and CDR2 is LQKENI. The CDR3 sequence is CASSPEAGSFSNQPQHF. DNA for the CDR3: TGTGCCAGCTCACCCGAAGCGGGGTCCTTCAGCAATCAGCCCCAGCATTTT.

The chain is built from TRBV2 and TRBJ2-1, with D unclear. Trimming stripped 7 bases from V and 8 bases from J, with 21 bases between. CDR1 SNHLY and CDR2 FYNNEI come from the germline V gene. The CDR3 is 15 residues long. DNA for the CDR3: TGTGCCAGCACAGTAGTGAACCCGGGCGTGGATGAGCAGTTCTTC. Its protein is CASTVVNPGVDEQFF.

The chain combines TRBV6-6 with TRBJ2-7; 8 nucleotides match TRBD1. Germline V gene data show CDR1 as MNHNY and CDR2 as SVGAGI (reference sequence). This CDR3 has 14 amino acids. J lost 6 bases, V lost 8 bases, and 12 bases had no gene match. CDR3 sequence reads: CASSNSGQGREQYF. DNA for the CDR3: TGTGCCAGCTCAAACTCAGGACAGGGCCGCGAGCAGTACTTC.

The V gene is TRBV18, the J gene TRBJ2-3; TRBD1 is a possible D gene (5 bases). Between the trimmed V and J ends, which lost 2 bases and 0 bases, there was a span of 9 bases. The CDR3 extends over 15 amino acids. In germline, CDR1 is KGHSH, CDR2 LQKENI. CDR3 residues: CASSPNRPSTDTQYF. The CDR3 DNA reads as TGTGCCAGCTCACCAAACAGGCCGAGCACAGATACGCAGTATTTT.

This chain joins TRBV7-9 and TRBJ1-1; a weak D match, TRBD1 (5 bases). Between the trimmed V and J ends, which lost 5 bases and 1 base, there was a span of 14 bases. This CDR3 has 15 residues. Germline assignment: CDR1 SEHNR and CDR2 FQNEAQ (reference sequence). The CDR3 loop is CASSTSTDWNTEAFF. The CDR3 DNA sequence: TGTGCCAGCAGCACGTCGACAGACTGGAACACTGAAGCTTTCTTT.

The chain employs TRBV6-5 and TRBJ2-7; 8 positions match TRBD2. J was trimmed by 2 bases and V by 2 bases; bases with no gene match: 5. Germline V lookup: CDR1 MNHEY, CDR2 SVGAGI. The CDR3 consists of 15 residues. The CDR3 DNA follows: TGTGCCAGCAGTTACGGCCTAGCGGGCCCCTACGAGCAGTACTTC. It yields the protein CASSYGLAGPYEQYF.

The V gene is TRBV4-3, the J gene TRBJ2-7, with D unresolved. V lost 0 bases, J lost 10 bases, and 13 bases lay in between. The germline V gene encodes CDR1 LGHNA and CDR2 YSLEER. The CDR3 is made up of 13 amino acids. The CDR3 region is CASSQDLLQRQYF. Here the CDR3 DNA reads TGCGCCAGCAGCCAAGATCTGTTGCAGCGACAGTACTTC.

The chain combines TRBV5-1 with TRBJ2-3; D gene ambiguous. This CDR3 contains 16 residues. CDR1 SGHRS and CDR2 YFSETQ come from the germline V gene. Trimming removed 0 bases at V and 0 bases at J, with 11 bases between. The CDR3 sequence: CASSLDTYYSTDTQYF. The CDR3 region has the DNA TGCGCCAGCAGCTTGGACACTTACTATAGCACAGATACGCAGTATTTT.

The J gene is TRBJ2-2, the V gene TRBV29-1; 10 bases are shared with TRBD1. From germline, CDR1 is SQVTM and CDR2 ANQGSEA. This CDR3 spans 16 amino acids. The ends lost 2 bases at V and 6 bases at J; junction bases unmatched: 9. CDR3 region: CSVELLGQGLPGELFF. Written as DNA, the CDR3 is TGCAGCGTTGAACTTTTGGGACAGGGGTTGCCCGGGGAGCTGTTTTTT.

About this clone itself: This sample includes further DNA sequences coding for the same CDR3. This chain connects TRBV19 to TRBJ1-1; D not certain. Trimming cost V 6 bases and J 1 base, with 6 bases left between them. Germline V gives CDR1 LNHDA, CDR2 SQIVND (reference sequence). The CDR3 covers 12 residues. The DNA of the CDR3 is TGTGCCAGTAGGAGAGAGAACACTGAAGCTTTCTTT. As protein: CASRRENTEAFF.

The genes are TRBV5-5 and TRBJ2-7; tentatively, D is TRBD2 (6 bases). V lost 2 bases and J lost 7, with 13 bases in between. Germline assignment: CDR1 SGHKS and CDR2 YYEKEE (reference sequence). The CDR3 runs to 13 residues. The CDR3 DNA reads as TGTGCCAGCAGCTTCGACAACCGGGGGGAGCAGTACTTC. This sequence encodes CASSFDNRGEQYF.

V is TRBV7-2 and J is TRBJ2-5; 8 bases are a match to TRBD2. Germline V lookup: CDR1 SGHTA, CDR2 FQGNSA. This CDR3 has 15 amino acids. Losses at the gene ends were 3 bases for V and 2 bases for J; bases not matched to a gene: 5. The CDR3 sequence: CASSFSASGQETQYF. The CDR3 coding sequence is TGTGCCAGCAGCTTTTCGGCTAGCGGGCAAGAGACCCAGTACTTC. Together with reference TRBV7-2 and TRBJ2-5, the CDR3 gives the full variable domain: GAGVSQSPSNKVTEKGKDVELRCDPISGHTALYWYRQSLGQGLEFLIYFQGNSAPDKSGLPSDRFSAERTGGSVSTLTIQRTQQEDSAVYLCASSFSASGQETQYFGPGTRLLVL.

The V gene is TRBV9, the J gene TRBJ2-5, with 11 bases lining up with TRBD2. The V and J ends lost 4 bases and 1 base, in that order; junction bases with no gene match: 12. CDR3 length: 18 residues. Germline assignment: CDR1 SGDLS and CDR2 YYNGEE. The chain's CDR3 is CASSPRLGTSGVQETQYF. The DNA of the CDR3 is TGTGCCAGCAGCCCCCGTTTAGGGACTAGCGGAGTCCAAGAGACCCAGTACTTC.

The V gene is TRBV6-5, the J gene TRBJ1-5, with a weak D call TRBD1 (5 bases). CDR1 is MNHEY, CDR2 SVGAGI, per germline. This CDR3 region has 12 residues. V lost 6 bases and J 9 bases, leaving 12 bases between the germline ends. Here the CDR3 DNA reads TGTGCCAGCAGATTAGGACACGGGCCCCAGCATTTT. It codes for CASRLGHGPQHF.

The chain links TRBV28 to TRBJ1-1; weak D call: TRBD1 (6 bases). Looked up from germline, CDR1 is MDHEN and CDR2 is SYDVKM. The V end lost 5 bases, the J end lost 4 bases, and 17 bases lay between the germline ends. This CDR3 has 15 residues. The CDR3 sequence is CASSEIQGRSTEAFF. Written as DNA, the CDR3 is TGTGCCAGCAGTGAAATCCAGGGGCGCAGCACTGAAGCTTTCTTT.

The chain uses TRBV4-1 and TRBJ2-1; 11 bases map to TRBD1. The V and J ends lost 3 bases and 6 bases, in that order; junction bases with no gene match: 13. Germline V gene data show CDR1 as MGHRA and CDR2 as YSYEKL. CDR3 length equals 18 residues. CDR3 sequence (DNA): TGCGCCAGCAGCCACCTCCCCCTTCCGGGACAGGGGGGCAATGAGCAGTTCTTC. Protein sequence: CASSHLPLPGQGGNEQFF.

With respect to this clone: At the DNA level, this CDR3 is encoded by other sequences in the same sample as well. This rearrangement joins TRBV6-5 to TRBJ2-7, with a weak D call TRBD1 (6 bases). CDR3 size: 11 residues. V was clipped by 5 bases and J by 7 bases, with 9 bases between them. Germline CDR1 MNHEY, CDR2 SVGAGI. The DNA for the CDR3 is TGTGCCAGCAGTCAAGGGGGTGAGCAGTACTTC. Protein product: CASSQGGEQYF.

The J gene is TRBJ2-5, the V gene TRBV4-2; D perhaps matches TRBD1 (6 bases). The length of the CDR3 is 14 residues. Trimming shortened V by 5 bases and J by 1 base, and 11 bases separated the two germline ends. Germline CDR1 is LGHNA and CDR2 is YNFKEQ. This chain's CDR3 is CASSAGQLQETQYF. The CDR3 region has the DNA TGTGCCAGCAGCGCTGGACAGCTCCAAGAGACCCAGTACTTC.